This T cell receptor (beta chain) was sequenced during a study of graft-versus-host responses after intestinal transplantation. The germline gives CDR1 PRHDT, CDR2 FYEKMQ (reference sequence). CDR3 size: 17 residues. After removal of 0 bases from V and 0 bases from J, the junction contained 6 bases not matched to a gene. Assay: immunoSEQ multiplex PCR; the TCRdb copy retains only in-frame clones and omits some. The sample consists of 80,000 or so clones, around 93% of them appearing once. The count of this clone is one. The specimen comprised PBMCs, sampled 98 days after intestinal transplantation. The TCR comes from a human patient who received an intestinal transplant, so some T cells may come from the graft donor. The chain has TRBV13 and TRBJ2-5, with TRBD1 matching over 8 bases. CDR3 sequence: CASSLGGTGVYQETQYF. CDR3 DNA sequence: TGTGCCAGCAGCTTAGGCGGGACAGGCGTGTACCAAGAGACCCAGTACTTC.